The clone carrying this T cell receptor (beta chain) was seen repeatedly, ten times or more. Building the TCR beta libraries relied on iRepertoire HTBI primers, and CDR3 regions underwent Arm-PCR. TCRdb reanalysed the multiplex PCR reads using MiXCR and keeps one entry per CDR3 protein. Of approximately 400,000 distinct CDR3 sequences detected, 10% to 15% appear once; the ten largest clones hold approximately 19%. Trimming took 7 bases from V and 14 from J; bases not matched to a gene: 8. The CDR3 runs 12 residues. Germline CDR1 and CDR2: SNHLY and FYNNEI. Regarding time point: newly diagnosed GD, antithyroid drugs for less than 3 months. From PBMCs, RNA was extracted and then used to make the TCR library. The patient group derived from an endocrinology department in Xi'an, China. The data originate from a study of regulatory T cells in long-lasting Graves disease. These data were also filed under a second study, of T cells in Graves' hyperthyroidism and ophthalmopathy. That investigation notes: Most clonotypes expanded in thyroid above 0.001 were likewise present in blood.

This sequence was found in a woman aged 18-35 years with Graves disease. The chain uses TRBV2 and TRBJ2-1; TRBD2 matches 10 bases. Sequences were derived from peripheral blood mononuclear cells (PBMCs), sampled at new diagnosis, from a patient treated with antithyroid drugs. CDR3: CASKGLAEKKFF. The CDR3 DNA is TGTGCCAGCAAAGGACTAGCGGAGAAGAAGTTCTTC. Variable domain in full (rest from reference TRBV2 and TRBJ2-1): EPEVTQTPSHQVTQMGQEVILRCVPISNHLYFYWYRQILGQKVEFLVSFYNNEISEKSEIFDDQFSVERPDGSNFTLKIRSTKLEDSAMYFCASKGLAEKKFFGPGTRLTVL.